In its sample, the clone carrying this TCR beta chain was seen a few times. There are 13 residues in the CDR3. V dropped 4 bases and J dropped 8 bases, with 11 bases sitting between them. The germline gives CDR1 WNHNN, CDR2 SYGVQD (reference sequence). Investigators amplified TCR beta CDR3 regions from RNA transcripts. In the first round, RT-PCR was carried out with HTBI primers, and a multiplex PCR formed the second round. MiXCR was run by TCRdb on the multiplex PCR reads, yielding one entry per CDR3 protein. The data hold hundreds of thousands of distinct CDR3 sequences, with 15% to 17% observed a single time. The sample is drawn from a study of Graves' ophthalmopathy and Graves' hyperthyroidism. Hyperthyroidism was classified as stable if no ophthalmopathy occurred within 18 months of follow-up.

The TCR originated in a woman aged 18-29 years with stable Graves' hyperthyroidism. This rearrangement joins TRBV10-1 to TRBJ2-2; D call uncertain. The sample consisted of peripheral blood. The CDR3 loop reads CASSVRFPGELFF. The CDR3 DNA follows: TGCGCCAGCAGTGTTAGGTTCCCGGGGGAGCTGTTTTTT.